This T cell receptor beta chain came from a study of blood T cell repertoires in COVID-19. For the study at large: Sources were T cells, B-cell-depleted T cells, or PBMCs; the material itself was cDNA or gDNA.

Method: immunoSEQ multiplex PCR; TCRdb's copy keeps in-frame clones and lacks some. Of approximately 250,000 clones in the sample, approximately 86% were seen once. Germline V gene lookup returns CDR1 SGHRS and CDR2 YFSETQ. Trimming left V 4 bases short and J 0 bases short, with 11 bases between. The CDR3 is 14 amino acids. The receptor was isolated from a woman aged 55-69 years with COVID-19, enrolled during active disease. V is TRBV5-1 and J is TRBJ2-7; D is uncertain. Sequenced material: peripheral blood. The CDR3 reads CASSREASSYEQYF. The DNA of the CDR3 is TGCGCCAGCAGCCGCGAGGCCAGCTCCTACGAGCAGTACTTC.